This entry is about one TCR beta chain. Its antigen is undetermined. This CDR3 is 14 amino acids long. Germline V lookup: CDR1 MGHDK, CDR2 SYGVNS. V dropped 2 bases and J dropped 0 bases, with 7 bases sitting between them. PCR employed 60 Vbeta and 13 Jbeta primers. Using immunoSEQ multiplex PCR, the repertoire was profiled, and TCRdb retains in-frame clones only, with some absent. The repertoire shows some 130,000 clones; the top ten hold over 1.5%. The data were taken from a study of cytomegalovirus exposure and HLA in healthy donors. Study results and caveats: Rarity held for most TCR sequences, but there were some public TCRs that occurred in many donors. Highest at DRB1 and lowest at HLA-C, TCR association rates differed among HLA loci in a later analysis.

J is TRBJ1-1 and V is TRBV25-1; unclear D gene. The sample was PBMCs. The clonotype was recovered from a woman aged 40 to 49 in good health and CMV-seropositive. The CDR3 region is CASSEPPLNTEAFF. As DNA, the CDR3 is TGTGCCAGCAGTGAACCCCCGTTGAACACTGAAGCTTTCTTT.